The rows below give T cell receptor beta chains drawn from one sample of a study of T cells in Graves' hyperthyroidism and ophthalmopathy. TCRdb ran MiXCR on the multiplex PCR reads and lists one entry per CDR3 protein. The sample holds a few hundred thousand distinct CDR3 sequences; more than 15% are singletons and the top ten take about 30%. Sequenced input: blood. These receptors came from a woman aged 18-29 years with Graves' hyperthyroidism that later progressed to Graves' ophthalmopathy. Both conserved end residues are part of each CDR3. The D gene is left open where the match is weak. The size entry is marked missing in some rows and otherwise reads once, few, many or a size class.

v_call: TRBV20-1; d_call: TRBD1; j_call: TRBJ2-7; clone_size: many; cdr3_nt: TGCAGTGGCAATTCCGGGACAGGGCCCCACGAGCAGTACTTC; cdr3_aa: CSGNSGTGPHEQYF
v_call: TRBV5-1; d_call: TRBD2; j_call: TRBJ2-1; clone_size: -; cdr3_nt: TGCGCCACCAGCTTGGCCACTTTGACTAGCTCTGGGGCCTACAATGAGCAGTTCTTC; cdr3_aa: CATSLATLTSSGAYNEQFF
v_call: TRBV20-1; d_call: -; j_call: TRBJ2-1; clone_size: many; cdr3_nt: TGCAGTGCTCTGGGGCCGCTCTACAATGAGCAGTTCTTC; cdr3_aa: CSALGPLYNEQFF
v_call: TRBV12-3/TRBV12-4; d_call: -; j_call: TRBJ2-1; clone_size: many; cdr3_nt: TGTGCCAGCAGTCACAGGTCGGGGTCCTCCTACAATGAGCAGTTCTTC; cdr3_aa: CASSHRSGSSYNEQFF
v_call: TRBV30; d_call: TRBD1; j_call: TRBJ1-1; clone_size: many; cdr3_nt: TGTGCCTGGAGTTGGGGACAGGGTCCTGAAGCTTTCTTT; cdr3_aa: CAWSWGQGPEAFF
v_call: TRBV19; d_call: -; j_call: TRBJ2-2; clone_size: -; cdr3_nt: TGTGCCAGAATTCGTGGGCCCGACTTCGGGGAGCTGTTTTTT; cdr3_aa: CARIRGPDFGELFF
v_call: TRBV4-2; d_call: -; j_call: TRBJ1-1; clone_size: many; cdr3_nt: TGTGCCAGCAGCCAAGAAGTGTCCGGGCGGGAAAACACTGAAGCTTTCTTT; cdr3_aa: CASSQEVSGRENTEAFF
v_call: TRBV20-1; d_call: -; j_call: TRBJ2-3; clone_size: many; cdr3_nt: TGCAGTGCCCATGAGGCGCTAACAGATACGCAGTATTTT; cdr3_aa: CSAHEALTDTQYF
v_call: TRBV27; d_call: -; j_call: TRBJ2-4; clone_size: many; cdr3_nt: TGTGCCAGCCGGGGTGGCTTGAGGGCTACAGCCAAAAACATTCAGTACTTC; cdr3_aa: CASRGGLRATAKNIQYF
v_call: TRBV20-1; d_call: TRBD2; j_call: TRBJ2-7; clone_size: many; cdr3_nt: TGCAGTGCTAGTGGGGGGGAACTAGCGGGAGGTCCGGGAGAGCAGTACTTC; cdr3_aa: CSASGGELAGGPGEQYF
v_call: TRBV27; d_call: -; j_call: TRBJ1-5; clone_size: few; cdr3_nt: TGTGCCAGCAGCGACAACAATCAGCCCCAGCATTTT; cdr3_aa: CASSDNNQPQHF
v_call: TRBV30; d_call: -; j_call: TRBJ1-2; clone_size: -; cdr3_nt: TGTGCCTGGAGCCATATGTCGAACTATGGCTACACCTTC; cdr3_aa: CAWSHMSNYGYTF
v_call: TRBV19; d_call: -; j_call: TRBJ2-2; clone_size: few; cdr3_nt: TGTGCCAGTAGTTCAGGGGATCGGGCCGGGGAGCTGTTTTTT; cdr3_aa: CASSSGDRAGELFF
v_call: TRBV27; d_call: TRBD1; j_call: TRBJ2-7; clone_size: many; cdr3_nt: TGTGCCAGCAACCGACAGGGGGGCGAGCAGTACTTC; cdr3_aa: CASNRQGGEQYF
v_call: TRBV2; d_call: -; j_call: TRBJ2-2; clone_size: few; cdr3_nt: TGTGCCAGCAGTGAAGAGGCAGCCACCGGGGAGCTGTTTTTT; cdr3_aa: CASSEEAATGELFF
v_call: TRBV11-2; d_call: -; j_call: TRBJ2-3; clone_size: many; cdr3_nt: TGTGCCAGCACCTCCAGCACAGATACGCAGTATTTT; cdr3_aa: CASTSSTDTQYF
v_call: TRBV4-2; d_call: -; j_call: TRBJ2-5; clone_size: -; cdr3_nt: TGTGCCAGCAGCCAAGAGGCGACGGGACAAGAGACCCAGTACTTC; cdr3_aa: CASSQEATGQETQYF
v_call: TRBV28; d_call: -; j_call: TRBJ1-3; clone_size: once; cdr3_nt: TGTGCCAGCAGCCCAGATAGGGACGCCAGCTCTGGAAACACCATATATTTT; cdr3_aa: CASSPDRDASSGNTIYF
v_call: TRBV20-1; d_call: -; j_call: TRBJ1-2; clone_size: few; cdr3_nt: TGCAGTGCTAGAGGCACAGGCGGGTATGGCTACACCTTC; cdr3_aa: CSARGTGGYGYTF
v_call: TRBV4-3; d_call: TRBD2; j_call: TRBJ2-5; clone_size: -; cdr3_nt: TGCGCCAGCAGCCAAGACCCCAGCGGGAGTGGTGAGACCCAGTACTTC; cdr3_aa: CASSQDPSGSGETQYF
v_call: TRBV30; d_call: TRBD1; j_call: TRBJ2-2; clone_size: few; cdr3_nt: TGTGCCTGGACCAACCCCCCCGGGACAGGGGGCACCGGGGAGCTGTTTTTT; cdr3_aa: CAWTNPPGTGGTGELFF
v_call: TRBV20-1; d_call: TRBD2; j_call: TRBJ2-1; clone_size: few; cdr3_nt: TGCAGTGCCCCCCGGACTAGCGGGAGAAGTGAGCAGTTCTTC; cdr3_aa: CSAPRTSGRSEQFF
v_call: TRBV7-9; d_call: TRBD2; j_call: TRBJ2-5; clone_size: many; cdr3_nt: TGTGCCAGCAGCTTAGTGCGTACTAGCGGGCAAGAGACCCAGTACTTC; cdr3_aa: CASSLVRTSGQETQYF
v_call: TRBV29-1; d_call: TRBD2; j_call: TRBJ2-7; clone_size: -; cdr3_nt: TGCAGCGCCGTGACGGGACTAGCGCCTTACGAGCAGTACTTC; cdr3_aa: CSAVTGLAPYEQYF
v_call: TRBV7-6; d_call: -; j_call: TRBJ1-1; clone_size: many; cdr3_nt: TGTGCCAGCAGCTTACGGTCTGACACTGAAGCTTTCTTT; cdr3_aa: CASSLRSDTEAFF
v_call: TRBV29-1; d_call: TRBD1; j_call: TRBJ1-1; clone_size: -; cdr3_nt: TGCAGCGTTGAGACAGGGGGCCTTGAAGCTTTCTTT; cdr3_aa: CSVETGGLEAFF
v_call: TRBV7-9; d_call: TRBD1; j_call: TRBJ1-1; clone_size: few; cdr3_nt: TGTGCCAGCACCTCCGACAGGGTGAACACTGAAGCTTTCTTT; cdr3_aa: CASTSDRVNTEAFF
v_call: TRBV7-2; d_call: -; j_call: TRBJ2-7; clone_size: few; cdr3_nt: TGTGCCAGCAGCTTAATGTTCCTTGACGAGCAGTACTTC; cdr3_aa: CASSLMFLDEQYF
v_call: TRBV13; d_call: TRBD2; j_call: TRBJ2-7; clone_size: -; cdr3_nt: TGTGCCAGCAGCTTTTTTCAGTATCAGCGGGAGTTTTACGACCCCCACTACGAGCAGTACTTC; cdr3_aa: CASSFFQYQREFYDPHYEQYF
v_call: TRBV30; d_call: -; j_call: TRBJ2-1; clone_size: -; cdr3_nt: TGTGCCTGGAGTTATTTAGGGTACAATGAGCAGTTCTTC; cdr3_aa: CAWSYLGYNEQFF
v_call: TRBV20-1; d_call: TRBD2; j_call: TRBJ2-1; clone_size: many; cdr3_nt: TGCAGTGCTAGGACTAGCGGGAGCGACAATGAGCAGTTCTTC; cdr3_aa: CSARTSGSDNEQFF
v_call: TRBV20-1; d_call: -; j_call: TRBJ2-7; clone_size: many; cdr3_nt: TGCAGTGCTATCACGGGGTGGGGTTCCTACGAGCAGTACTTC; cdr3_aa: CSAITGWGSYEQYF
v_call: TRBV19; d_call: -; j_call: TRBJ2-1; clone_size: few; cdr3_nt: TGTGCCAGTAGTAAGACGGAAGAGTACAATGAGCAGTTCTTC; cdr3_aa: CASSKTEEYNEQFF
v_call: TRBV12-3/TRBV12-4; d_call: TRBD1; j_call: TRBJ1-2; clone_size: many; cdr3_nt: TGTGCCAGCAGTCGTGGACAGGGAGCCTATGGCTACACCTTC; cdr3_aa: CASSRGQGAYGYTF
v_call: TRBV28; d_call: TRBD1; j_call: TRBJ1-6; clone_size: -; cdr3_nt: TGTGCCAGCAGAGGCAGGGGGGGATCTAATTCACCCCTCCACTTT; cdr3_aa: CASRGRGGSNSPLHF
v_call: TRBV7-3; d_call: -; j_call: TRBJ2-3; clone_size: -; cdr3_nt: TGTGCCAGCAGCTTACACGGGGGCCCCACAGATACGCAGTATTTT; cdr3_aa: CASSLHGGPTDTQYF
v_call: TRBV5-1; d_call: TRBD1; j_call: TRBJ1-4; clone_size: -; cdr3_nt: TGCGCCAGCAGCGTAGACAGGGGTGGCGAAAAACTGTTTTTT; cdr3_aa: CASSVDRGGEKLFF
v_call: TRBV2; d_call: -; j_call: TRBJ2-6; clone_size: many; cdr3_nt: TGTGCCAGCAGTCCCCCAGCAGCCTCTGGGGCCAACGTCCTGACTTTC; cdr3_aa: CASSPPAASGANVLTF
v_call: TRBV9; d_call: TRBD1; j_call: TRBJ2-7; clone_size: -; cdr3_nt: TGTGCCAGCAGCGCGGGGACAGGGGGCCACGAGCAGTACTTC; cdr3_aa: CASSAGTGGHEQYF
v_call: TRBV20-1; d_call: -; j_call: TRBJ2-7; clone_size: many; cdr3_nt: TGCAGTGCCACGGACGCGTGGGGCTACGAGCAGTACTTC; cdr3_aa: CSATDAWGYEQYF
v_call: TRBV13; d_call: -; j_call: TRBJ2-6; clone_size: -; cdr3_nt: TGTGCCAGCAGCTTATCGACAGCCCCGTGGGGGGCCAACGTCCTGACTTTC; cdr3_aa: CASSLSTAPWGANVLTF
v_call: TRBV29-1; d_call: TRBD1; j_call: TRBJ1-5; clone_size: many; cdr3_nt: TGCAGCGTTGGGGACAGGGCTTCTCAGCCCCAGCATTTT; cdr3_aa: CSVGDRASQPQHF
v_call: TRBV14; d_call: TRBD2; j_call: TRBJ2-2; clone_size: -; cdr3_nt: TGTGCCAGCAGCCAAACCGTGGGCCTAGCGGGAGCGGCCGGGGAGCTGTTTTTT; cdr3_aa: CASSQTVGLAGAAGELFF
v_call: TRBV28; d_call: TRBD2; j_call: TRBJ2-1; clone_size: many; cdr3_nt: TGTGCCAGCAGTTTGATACTAGCGGGAGTAAATGAGCAGTTCTTC; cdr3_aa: CASSLILAGVNEQFF